This is a list of T cell receptor beta chains from one sample in a study of blood T cell repertoires in COVID-19. This table comes from immunoSEQ multiplex PCR, and its TCRdb copy is limited to in-frame clones, with some not included. The sample has some 260,000 clones, 82% seen once. Sequenced: peripheral blood. The receptors were gathered from a woman younger than 35 with acute or convalescent COVID-19. Each CDR3 is given with its conserved first and last residue. The order of the fields is J gene, clone size, V gene, D gene, CDR3 protein, CDR3 DNA. A D gene is named only where the DNA matches it firmly. Size values are once, few and many counts, or a class for expanded clones, and some rows have none.

TRBJ1-2,few,TRBV20-1,-,CSASVAGATNYGYTF,TGCAGTGCTAGTGTGGCGGGGGCGACTAACTATGGCTACACCTTC
TRBJ1-5,-,TRBV19,TRBD1,CASSMKDRGLLQPQHF,TGTGCCAGTAGTATGAAGGACAGGGGCCTACTTCAGCCCCAGCATTTT
TRBJ2-7,-,TRBV6-5,-,CALRSTGHYEQYF,TGTGCCCTAAGATCGACAGGACATTACGAGCAGTACTTC
TRBJ2-7,-,TRBV6-4,TRBD2,CASSDTGGSYEQYF,TGTGCCAGCAGTGACACGGGGGGTTCCTACGAGCAGTACTTC
TRBJ2-3,-,TRBV9,TRBD2,CASSVASREWSDTQYF,TGTGCCAGCAGCGTAGCTTCGCGGGAGTGGTCAGATACGCAGTATTTT
TRBJ2-5,-,TRBV19,TRBD1,CASRETGRRETQYF,TGTGCCAGTAGAGAGACAGGGCGGAGGGAGACCCAGTACTTC
TRBJ2-7,-,TRBV6-5,TRBD1,CASKGQDSYEQYF,TGTGCCAGCAAAGGACAGGACTCGTACGAGCAGTACTTC
TRBJ1-6,-,TRBV9,-,CASSGRGSRSPLHF,TGTGCCAGCAGCGGGAGAGGGAGCCGCTCACCCCTCCACTTT
TRBJ2-5,-,TRBV29-1,TRBD2,CSVGTSGRPTRETQYF,TGCAGCGTTGGAACTAGCGGGAGGCCGACCCGGGAGACCCAGTACTTC
TRBJ2-6,-,TRBV9,-,CASSVRSSGANVLTF,TGTGCCAGCAGCGTCCGCAGCTCTGGGGCCAACGTCCTGACTTTC
TRBJ1-1,-,TRBV30,-,CAWTKARDGEAFF,TGTGCCTGGACCAAGGCCAGGGATGGTGAAGCTTTCTTT
TRBJ1-6,-,TRBV28,-,CASRANPPPYNSPLHF,TGTGCCAGCAGAGCGAATCCCCCACCATATAATTCACCCCTCCACTTT
TRBJ2-5,-,TRBV7-7,TRBD1,CASSLGTGDGETQYF,TGTGCTAGCAGCCTGGGGACAGGGGATGGAGAGACCCAGTACTTC
TRBJ1-1,-,TRBV10-1,-,CASSEGGTGEAFF,TGCGCCAGCAGTGAGGGGGGGACCGGTGAAGCTTTCTTT
TRBJ2-1,-,TRBV27,TRBD2,CASGQPRAGVGHEQFF,TGTGCCAGCGGACAACCTCGAGCGGGAGTTGGGCATGAGCAGTTCTTC
TRBJ2-3,-,TRBV7-2,TRBD2,CASSLEWGLSSTDTQYF,TGTGCCAGCAGCCTTGAGTGGGGACTATCTAGCACAGATACGCAGTATTTT
TRBJ2-2,-,TRBV9,-,CASSVGQGLTGELFF,TGTGCCAGCAGCGTAGGGCAGGGCCTCACCGGGGAGCTGTTTTTT
TRBJ1-1,-,TRBV9,TRBD1,CASSVVDRAKMNTEAFF,TGTGCCAGCAGCGTAGTAGACAGGGCGAAGATGAACACTGAAGCTTTCTTT
TRBJ2-3,-,TRBV19,TRBD2,CASSKYPTAGSGRLTDTQYF,TGTGCCAGTAGTAAATACCCGACGGCGGGTAGCGGGAGACTCACAGATACGCAGTATTTT